A selection of T cell receptor beta chains follows, all from one sample in a study of cytomegalovirus exposure and HLA in healthy donors. TCRdb's copy holds only in-frame clones and misses some; the assay was immunoSEQ multiplex PCR. The table includes about 150,000 clones, 80% detected once. Sequenced: PBMCs. These receptors were obtained from a man aged 30 to 39 in good health and CMV-seropositive. Each CDR3 is given with its conserved first and last residue. The D gene is left open where the match is weak. Some rows mark clone size as missing; the rest say once, few, many or name a class of expanded clone.

CASRKQGASYNEQFF,TGTGCCAGCAGAAAACAGGGGGCTTCCTACAATGAGCAGTTCTTC,NA,TRBJ2-1,TRBV4-2,TRBD1
CASSLRGDRHYEQYF,TGTGCCAGCAGCTTACGGGGGGACAGGCACTACGAGCAGTACTTC,NA,TRBJ2-7,TRBV7-6,NA
CAISGTGGMAGELFF,TGTGCCATCAGTGGGACAGGTGGCATGGCCGGGGAGCTGTTTTTT,NA,TRBJ2-2,TRBV10-3,TRBD1
CASSPRTSGRSEQFF,TGTGCCAGTAGTCCGCGGACTAGCGGGAGAAGTGAGCAGTTCTTC,NA,TRBJ2-1,TRBV19,TRBD2
CASSVATRGQGAGDTQYF,TGTGCCAGCAGCGTGGCAACCCGGGGACAGGGAGCTGGAGATACGCAGTATTTT,NA,TRBJ2-3,TRBV5-4,TRBD1
CASSLEGGTEAFF,TGTGCCAGCAGCTTAGAAGGGGGAACTGAAGCTTTCTTT,NA,TRBJ1-1,TRBV7-9,NA
CASSLIGNTEAFF,TGTGCCAGCAGCTTAATCGGGAACACTGAAGCTTTCTTT,NA,TRBJ1-1,TRBV7-9,NA
CASSLGGGDETQYF,TGTGCCAGCAGCTTGGGAGGGGGCGATGAGACCCAGTACTTC,NA,TRBJ2-5,TRBV5-4,TRBD1
CASSYENRGMGNEQFF,TGTGCCAGCAGCTACGAAAACAGGGGTATGGGCAATGAGCAGTTCTTC,NA,TRBJ2-1,TRBV7-2,TRBD1
CASSSTLRGLTGSTYEQYF,TGTGCCAGCAGCTCCACCCTCCGGGGATTGACTGGTTCCACCTACGAGCAGTACTTC,few,TRBJ2-7,TRBV21-1,NA
CASSETGTTDTQYF,TGTGCCAGCAGCGAGACAGGGACCACAGATACGCAGTATTTT,NA,TRBJ2-3,TRBV9,TRBD1
CASSLTGEDGYTF,TGTGCCAGCAGTCTGACAGGGGAGGACGGCTACACCTTC,NA,TRBJ1-2,TRBV6-6,TRBD1
CASRGRNSGANVLTF,TGTGCCAGCAGGGGCAGGAACTCTGGGGCCAACGTCCTGACTTTC,NA,TRBJ2-6,TRBV6-1,NA
CAVRNPNEQFF,TGTGCCGTCAGGAATCCCAATGAGCAGTTCTTC,NA,TRBJ2-1,TRBV28,NA
CASSQEWDRDRGEYQETQYF,TGCGCCAGCAGCCAAGAATGGGACCGGGACAGGGGCGAGTACCAAGAGACCCAGTACTTC,NA,TRBJ2-5,TRBV4-1,TRBD1
CASREGTSGEQFF,TGTGCCAGCAGAGAGGGAACTAGCGGTGAGCAGTTCTTC,NA,TRBJ2-1,TRBV11-1,TRBD2
CASSLLNRGSHNEQFF,TGTGCCAGCAGTTTATTAAACAGGGGCTCCCACAATGAGCAGTTCTTC,NA,TRBJ2-1,TRBV28,TRBD1